The rows below give T cell receptor beta chains drawn from one sample of a study of blood T cells in healthy people across ages. TCRdb ran MiXCR on the 5' RACE reads and lists one entry per CDR3 protein. This sample has roughly 1.9 million distinct CDR3 sequences; approximately 39% occur once, and the top ten carry 23%. The sequencing sample was made of blood. The receptor source for this set is a human donor in good health. Both conserved end residues are part of each CDR3. The D gene is left open where the match is weak. Some rows mark clone size as missing; the rest say once, few, many or name a class of expanded clone.

clone_size: few
v_call: TRBV20-1
d_call: -
j_call: TRBJ1-5
cdr3_nt: TGCAGTGCTAGAGATATAGGGGTAGGCGGGGTTCAGCCCCAGCATTTT
cdr3_aa: CSARDIGVGGVQPQHF

clone_size: -
v_call: TRBV7-2
d_call: TRBD2
j_call: TRBJ2-1
cdr3_nt: TGTGCCAGCAGCTCCAGGACTAGCCCGAATGAGCAGTTCTTC
cdr3_aa: CASSSRTSPNEQFF

clone_size: -
v_call: TRBV4-3
d_call: -
j_call: TRBJ1-2
cdr3_nt: TGCGCCAGCAGCCAAAAGGCGGGACATCTAAGCAGTAACTATGGCTACACCTTC
cdr3_aa: CASSQKAGHLSSNYGYTF

clone_size: few
v_call: TRBV7-9
d_call: -
j_call: TRBJ2-5
cdr3_nt: TGTGCCAGCAGCTTAGACTTCCAGTACCAAGAGACCCAGTACTTC
cdr3_aa: CASSLDFQYQETQYF

clone_size: -
v_call: TRBV10-3
d_call: TRBD1
j_call: TRBJ1-1
cdr3_nt: TGTGCCATCAGGCCCTCTCGCTCAGGGGGGGCTGACACTGAAGCTTTCTTT
cdr3_aa: CAIRPSRSGGADTEAFF

clone_size: -
v_call: TRBV7-7
d_call: -
j_call: TRBJ2-1
cdr3_nt: TGTGCCAGCAGCTTAGATGCCGAGGGGGGGTACAATGAGCAGTTCTTC
cdr3_aa: CASSLDAEGGYNEQFF

clone_size: -
v_call: TRBV20-1
d_call: -
j_call: TRBJ1-5
cdr3_nt: TGCAGTGCTGCCCCCCCGGACAGACTAAATCAGCCCCAGCATTTT
cdr3_aa: CSAAPPDRLNQPQHF

clone_size: -
v_call: TRBV6-2/TRBV6-3
d_call: -
j_call: TRBJ2-7
cdr3_nt: TGTGCCAGCAGTTACTCCCGTGACAAGGGGGCCTACGAGCAGTACTTC
cdr3_aa: CASSYSRDKGAYEQYF

clone_size: -
v_call: TRBV7-3
d_call: TRBD2
j_call: TRBJ2-1
cdr3_nt: TGTGCCAGCAGTTTACTCCCAGCGGGGGGGCAGAATGAGCAGTTCTTC
cdr3_aa: CASSLLPAGGQNEQFF

clone_size: -
v_call: TRBV5-6
d_call: -
j_call: TRBJ2-3
cdr3_nt: TGTGCCAGCAGCTTGGTTCCGCTGCGCAGCACAGATACGCAGTATTTT
cdr3_aa: CASSLVPLRSTDTQYF

clone_size: few
v_call: TRBV10-3
d_call: -
j_call: TRBJ2-3
cdr3_nt: TGTGCCATCAGTGAGAGGCGGGGGCCGCCAGATACGCAGTATTTT
cdr3_aa: CAISERRGPPDTQYF

clone_size: few
v_call: TRBV7-3
d_call: -
j_call: TRBJ1-1
cdr3_nt: TGTGCCAGCAGTGGACATATGAACACTGAAGCTTTCTTT
cdr3_aa: CASSGHMNTEAFF

clone_size: many
v_call: TRBV7-3
d_call: TRBD1
j_call: TRBJ2-7
cdr3_nt: TGTGCCAGCAGCCTAAAGCCGGGACAGAGATCCTACGAGCAGTACTTC
cdr3_aa: CASSLKPGQRSYEQYF

clone_size: -
v_call: TRBV7-8
d_call: -
j_call: TRBJ2-7
cdr3_nt: TGTGCCAGCAGCTTAGGAACAGGGACCATCTACGAGCAGTACTTC
cdr3_aa: CASSLGTGTIYEQYF

clone_size: few
v_call: TRBV29-1
d_call: TRBD2
j_call: TRBJ2-1
cdr3_nt: TGCAGCGTTGAGCTAGCGGGGGTACCTAGCTCCTACAATGAGCAGTTCTTC
cdr3_aa: CSVELAGVPSSYNEQFF

clone_size: many
v_call: TRBV5-6
d_call: TRBD2
j_call: TRBJ2-7
cdr3_nt: TGTGCCAGCAGTCCTCTAGCGGGGGCCTCCTACGAGCAGTACTTC
cdr3_aa: CASSPLAGASYEQYF

clone_size: -
v_call: TRBV3-1
d_call: -
j_call: TRBJ2-5
cdr3_nt: TGTGCCAGCAGCCAAGATGGAGGCCCCCAAGAGACCCAGTACTTC
cdr3_aa: CASSQDGGPQETQYF

clone_size: few
v_call: TRBV28
d_call: -
j_call: TRBJ2-5
cdr3_nt: TGTGCCAGCACCTCATGGAGGGTTGGGACCCAGTACTTC
cdr3_aa: CASTSWRVGTQYF

clone_size: -
v_call: TRBV6-2/TRBV6-3
d_call: TRBD1
j_call: TRBJ1-1
cdr3_nt: TGTGCCAGCAGCCTTCCCGGGACAGGAATGAACACTGAAGCTTTCTTT
cdr3_aa: CASSLPGTGMNTEAFF

clone_size: -
v_call: TRBV7-2
d_call: -
j_call: TRBJ2-7
cdr3_nt: TGTGCCAGCAGTTTCGCTCCTAGGGACGAGCAGTACTTC
cdr3_aa: CASSFAPRDEQYF

clone_size: -
v_call: TRBV12-3/TRBV12-4
d_call: -
j_call: TRBJ2-1
cdr3_nt: TGTGCCAGCAGTAATTCCTACGAGCAGTTCTTC
cdr3_aa: CASSNSYEQFF

clone_size: -
v_call: TRBV10-3
d_call: -
j_call: TRBJ2-2
cdr3_nt: TGTGCCATCAGTGAGTCGGTCGCAAACACCGGGGAGCTGTTTTTT
cdr3_aa: CAISESVANTGELFF

clone_size: -
v_call: TRBV6-6
d_call: -
j_call: TRBJ2-7
cdr3_nt: TGTGCCAGCAGTAAACCTCAGGCGGGACAGCAGCCCTACGAGCAGTACTTC
cdr3_aa: CASSKPQAGQQPYEQYF

clone_size: -
v_call: TRBV3-1
d_call: -
j_call: TRBJ2-7
cdr3_nt: TGTGCCAGCAGCCCGCCGGGGAGTCTCGTATACGAGCAGTACTTC
cdr3_aa: CASSPPGSLVYEQYF

clone_size: -
v_call: TRBV11-2
d_call: -
j_call: TRBJ1-4
cdr3_nt: TGTGCCAGCAGCTTAGACGGGTTTGAGAATGAAAAACTGTTTTTT
cdr3_aa: CASSLDGFENEKLFF

clone_size: once
v_call: TRBV2
d_call: TRBD1
j_call: TRBJ1-1
cdr3_nt: TGTGCCAACCGAGGAGACAGGGTCGACACTGAAGCTTTCTTT
cdr3_aa: CANRGDRVDTEAFF